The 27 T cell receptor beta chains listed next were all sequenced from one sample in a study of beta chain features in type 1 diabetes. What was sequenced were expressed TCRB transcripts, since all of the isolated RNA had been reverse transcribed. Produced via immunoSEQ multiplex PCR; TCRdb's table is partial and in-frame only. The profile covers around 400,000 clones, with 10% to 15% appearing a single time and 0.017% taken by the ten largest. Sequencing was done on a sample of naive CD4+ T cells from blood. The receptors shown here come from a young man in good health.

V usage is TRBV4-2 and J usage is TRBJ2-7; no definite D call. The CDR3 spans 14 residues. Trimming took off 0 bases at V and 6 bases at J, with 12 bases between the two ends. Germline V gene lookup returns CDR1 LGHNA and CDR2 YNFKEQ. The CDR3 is CASSQENRIGEQYF. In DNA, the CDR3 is TGTGCCAGCAGCCAAGAAAATCGTATCGGCGAGCAGTACTTC.

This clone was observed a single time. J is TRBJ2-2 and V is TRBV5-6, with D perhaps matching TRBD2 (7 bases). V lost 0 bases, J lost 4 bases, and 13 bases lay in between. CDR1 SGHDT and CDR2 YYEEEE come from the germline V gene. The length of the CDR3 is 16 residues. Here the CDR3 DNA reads TGTGCCAGCAGCTTGGGGGGGGGCTCGGGCACCGGGGAGCTGTTTTTT. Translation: CASSLGGGSGTGELFF.

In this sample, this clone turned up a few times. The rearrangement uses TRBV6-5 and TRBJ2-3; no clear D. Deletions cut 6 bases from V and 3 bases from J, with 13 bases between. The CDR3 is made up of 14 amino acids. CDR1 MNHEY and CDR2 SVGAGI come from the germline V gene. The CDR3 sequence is CASRATRLTDTQYF. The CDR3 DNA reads TGTGCCAGCAGGGCTACTCGACTGACAGATACGCAGTATTTT.

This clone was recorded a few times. DNA for the CDR3: TGTGCCAGCTCACCTTCCCGGGAGGACTACGAGCAGTACTTC. Residues: CASSPSREDYEQYF. The J gene is TRBJ2-7, the V gene TRBV18; 7 nucleotides align to TRBD2. The length of the CDR3 is 14 residues. J gave up 3 bases and V 3 bases, and 5 bases lay outside the gene matches. CDR1 and CDR2 (germline): KGHSH, LQKENI. Drawing the rest from reference TRBV18 and TRBJ2-7, the complete variable domain is NAGVMQNPRHLVRRRGQEARLRCSPMKGHSHVYWYRQLPEEGLKFMVYLQKENIIDESGMPKERFSAEFPKEGPSILRIQQVVRGDSAAYFCASSPSREDYEQYFGPGTRLTVT.

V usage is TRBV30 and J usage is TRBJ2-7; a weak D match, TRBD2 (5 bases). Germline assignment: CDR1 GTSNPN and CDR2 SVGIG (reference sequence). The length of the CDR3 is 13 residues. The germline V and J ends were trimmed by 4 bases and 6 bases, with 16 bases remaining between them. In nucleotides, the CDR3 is TGTGCCTGGATCCTACGCGGGCGAGGCGAGCAGTACTTC. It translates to CAWILRGRGEQYF.

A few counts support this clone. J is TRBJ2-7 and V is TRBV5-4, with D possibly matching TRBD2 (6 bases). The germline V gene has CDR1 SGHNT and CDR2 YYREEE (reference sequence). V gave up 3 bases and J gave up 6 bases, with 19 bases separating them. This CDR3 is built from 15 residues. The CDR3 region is CASSSERALTPEQYF. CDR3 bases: TGTGCCAGCAGCTCCGAGCGGGCCCTCACCCCCGAGCAGTACTTC.

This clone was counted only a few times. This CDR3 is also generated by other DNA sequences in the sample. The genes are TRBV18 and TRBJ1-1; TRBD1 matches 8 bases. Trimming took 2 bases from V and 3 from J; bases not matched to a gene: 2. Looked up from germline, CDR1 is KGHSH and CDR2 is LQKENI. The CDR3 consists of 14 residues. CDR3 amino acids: CASSPLDRDTEAFF. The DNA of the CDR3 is TGTGCCAGCTCACCATTGGACAGGGACACTGAAGCTTTCTTT.

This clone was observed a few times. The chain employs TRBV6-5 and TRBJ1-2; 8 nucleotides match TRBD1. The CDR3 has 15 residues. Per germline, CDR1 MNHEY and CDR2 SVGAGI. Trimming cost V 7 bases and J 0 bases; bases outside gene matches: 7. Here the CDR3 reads CASKKEDRANYGYTF. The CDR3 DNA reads TGTGCCAGCAAGAAAGAGGACAGGGCTAACTATGGCTACACCTTC.

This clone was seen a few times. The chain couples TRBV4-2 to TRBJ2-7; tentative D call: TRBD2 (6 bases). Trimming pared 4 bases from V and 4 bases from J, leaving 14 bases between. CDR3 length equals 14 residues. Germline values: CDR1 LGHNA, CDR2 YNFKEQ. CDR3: CASSPVRRGYEQYF. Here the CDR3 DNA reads TGTGCCAGCAGCCCAGTACGGCGGGGTTACGAGCAGTACTTC.

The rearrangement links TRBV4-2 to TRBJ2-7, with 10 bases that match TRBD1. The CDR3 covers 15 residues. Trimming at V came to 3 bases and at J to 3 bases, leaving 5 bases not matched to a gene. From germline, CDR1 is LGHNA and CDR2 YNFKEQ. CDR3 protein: CASSHLRDRGYEQYF. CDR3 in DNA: TGTGCCAGCAGCCACCTAAGGGACAGGGGCTACGAGCAGTACTTC.

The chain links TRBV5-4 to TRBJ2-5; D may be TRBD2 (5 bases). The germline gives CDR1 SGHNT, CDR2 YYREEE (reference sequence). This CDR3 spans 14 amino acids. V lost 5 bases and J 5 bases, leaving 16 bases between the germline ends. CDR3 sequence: CASRSPAGGETQYF. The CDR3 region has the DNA TGTGCCAGCAGATCACCGGCCGGCGGGGAGACCCAGTACTTC.

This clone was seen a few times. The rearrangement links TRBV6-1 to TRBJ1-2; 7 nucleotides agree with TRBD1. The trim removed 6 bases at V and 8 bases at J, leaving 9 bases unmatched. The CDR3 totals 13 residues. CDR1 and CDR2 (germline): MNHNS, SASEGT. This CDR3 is CASRGDRDDGYTF. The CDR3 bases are TGTGCCAGCAGAGGTGACAGGGACGACGGCTACACCTTC.

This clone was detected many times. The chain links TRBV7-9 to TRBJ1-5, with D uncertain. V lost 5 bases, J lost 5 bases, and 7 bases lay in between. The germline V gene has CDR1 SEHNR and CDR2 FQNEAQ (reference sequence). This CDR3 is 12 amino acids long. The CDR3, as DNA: TGTGCCAGCAGCCGTCAGGATCAGCCCCAGCATTTT. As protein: CASSRQDQPQHF. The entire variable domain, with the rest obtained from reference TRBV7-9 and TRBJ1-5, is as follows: DTGVSQNPRHKITKRGQNVTFRCDPISEHNRLYWYRQTLGQGPEFLTYFQNEAQLEKSRLLSDRFSAERPKGSFSTLEIQRTEQGDSAMYLCASSRQDQPQHFGDGTRLSIL.

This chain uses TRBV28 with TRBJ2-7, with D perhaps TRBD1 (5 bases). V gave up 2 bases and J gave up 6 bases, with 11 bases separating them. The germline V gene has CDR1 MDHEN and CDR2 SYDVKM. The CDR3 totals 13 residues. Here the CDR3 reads CASSLQHRSEQYF. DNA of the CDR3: TGTGCCAGCAGTTTACAACACAGGTCCGAGCAGTACTTC.

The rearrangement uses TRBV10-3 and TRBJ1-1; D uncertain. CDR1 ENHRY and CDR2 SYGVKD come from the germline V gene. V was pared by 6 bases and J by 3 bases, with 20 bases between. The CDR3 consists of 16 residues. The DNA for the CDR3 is TGTGCCATCAGGATGACTTCAAAGATCGAACACACTGAAGCTTTCTTT. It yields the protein CAIRMTSKIEHTEAFF.

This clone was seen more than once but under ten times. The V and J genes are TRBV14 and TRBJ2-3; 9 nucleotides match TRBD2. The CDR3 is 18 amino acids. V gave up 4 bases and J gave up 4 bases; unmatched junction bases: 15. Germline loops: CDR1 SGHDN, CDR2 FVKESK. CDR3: CASSPARRASGNPDTQYF. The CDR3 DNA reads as TGTGCCAGCAGCCCCGCGCGTAGGGCTAGCGGGAACCCAGATACGCAGTATTTT. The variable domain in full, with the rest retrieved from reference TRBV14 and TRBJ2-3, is EAGVTQFPSHSVIEKGQTVTLRCDPISGHDNLYWYRRVMGKEIKFLLHFVKESKQDESGMPNNRFLAERTGGTYSTLKVQPAELEDSGVYFCASSPARRASGNPDTQYFGPGTRLTVL.

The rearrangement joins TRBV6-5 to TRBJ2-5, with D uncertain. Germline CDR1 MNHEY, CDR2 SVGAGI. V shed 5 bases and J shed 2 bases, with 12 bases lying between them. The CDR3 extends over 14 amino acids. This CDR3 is CASSPHNQQETQYF. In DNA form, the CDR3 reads TGTGCCAGCAGTCCACATAATCAGCAAGAGACCCAGTACTTC.

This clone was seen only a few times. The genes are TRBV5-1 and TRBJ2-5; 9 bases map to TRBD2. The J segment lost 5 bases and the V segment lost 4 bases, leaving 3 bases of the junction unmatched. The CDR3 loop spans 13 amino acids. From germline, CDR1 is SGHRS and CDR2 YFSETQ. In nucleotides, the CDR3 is TGCGCCAGCAGCACGGGACTAGCTGAGACCCAGTACTTC. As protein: CASSTGLAETQYF.

The CDR3 region has the DNA TGTGCCAGCAGTTCCTCCTGGACTTCATACCATGAGCAGTTCTTC. This encodes CASSSSWTSYHEQFF. This chain joins TRBV6-5 and TRBJ2-1, with D possibly being TRBD2 (5 bases). In germline, CDR1 is MNHEY, CDR2 SVGAGI. The CDR3 covers 15 residues. The V and J ends lost 4 bases and 8 bases respectively, with 18 bases between them.

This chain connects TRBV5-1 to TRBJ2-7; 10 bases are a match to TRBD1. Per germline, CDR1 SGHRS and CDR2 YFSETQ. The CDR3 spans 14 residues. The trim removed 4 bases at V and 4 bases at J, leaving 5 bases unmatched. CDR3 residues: CASSHGTGEYEQYF. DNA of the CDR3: TGCGCCAGCAGCCACGGGACAGGGGAGTACGAGCAGTACTTC.

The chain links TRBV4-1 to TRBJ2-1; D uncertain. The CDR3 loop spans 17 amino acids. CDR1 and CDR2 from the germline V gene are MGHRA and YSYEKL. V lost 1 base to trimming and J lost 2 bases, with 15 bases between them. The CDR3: CASSQVRPGSPYNEQFF. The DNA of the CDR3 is TGCGCCAGCAGCCAAGTCCGGCCCGGTAGCCCCTACAATGAGCAGTTCTTC.

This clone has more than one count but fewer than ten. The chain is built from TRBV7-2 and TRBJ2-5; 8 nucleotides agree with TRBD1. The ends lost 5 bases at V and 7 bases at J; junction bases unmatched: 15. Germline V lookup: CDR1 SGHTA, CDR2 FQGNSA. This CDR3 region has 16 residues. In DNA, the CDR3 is TGTGCCAGCAGCCCAAGGACAGGGAAAGGATTTGGGACCCAGTACTTC. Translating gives CASSPRTGKGFGTQYF.

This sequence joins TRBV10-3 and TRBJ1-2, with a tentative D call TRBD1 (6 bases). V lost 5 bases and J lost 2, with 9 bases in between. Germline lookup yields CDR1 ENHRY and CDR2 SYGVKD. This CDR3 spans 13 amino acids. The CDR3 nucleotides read TGTGCCATCAGTTTAGACAGGAACTATGGCTACACCTTC. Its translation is CAISLDRNYGYTF.

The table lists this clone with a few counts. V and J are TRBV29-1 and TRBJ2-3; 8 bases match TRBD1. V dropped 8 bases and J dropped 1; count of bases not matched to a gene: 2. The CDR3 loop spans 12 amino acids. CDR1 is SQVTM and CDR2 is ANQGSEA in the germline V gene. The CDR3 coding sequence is TGCAGCCAGGGACAGGGCACAGATACGCAGTATTTT. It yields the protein CSQGQGTDTQYF.

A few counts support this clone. CDR3 protein: CASGVVPPRDYGYTF. The CDR3 DNA sequence: TGTGCCAGCGGGGTGGTCCCTCCACGGGACTATGGCTACACCTTC. The genes are TRBV19 and TRBJ1-2; D unresolved. Germline lookup yields CDR1 LNHDA and CDR2 SQIVND (reference sequence). Between the trimmed V and J ends, which lost 9 bases and 3 bases, there was a span of 20 bases. CDR3 length: 15 amino acids.

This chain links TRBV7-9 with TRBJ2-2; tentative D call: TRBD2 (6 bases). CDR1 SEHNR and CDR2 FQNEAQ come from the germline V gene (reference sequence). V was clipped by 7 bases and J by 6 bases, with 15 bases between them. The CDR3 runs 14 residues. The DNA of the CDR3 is TGTGCCAGCACCCGGGGAGGAGCCTCCGGGGAGCTGTTTTTT. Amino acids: CASTRGGASGELFF.

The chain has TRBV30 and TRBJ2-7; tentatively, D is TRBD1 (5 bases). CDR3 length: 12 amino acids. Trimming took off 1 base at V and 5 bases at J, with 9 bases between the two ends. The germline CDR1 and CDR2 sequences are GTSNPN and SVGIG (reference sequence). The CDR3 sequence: CAWSDDSDEQYF. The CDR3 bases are TGTGCCTGGAGTGACGACAGTGACGAGCAGTACTTC.